A selection of T cell receptor beta chains follows, all from one sample in a study of cytomegalovirus exposure and HLA in healthy donors. TCRdb keeps only in-frame clones here, not all; method: immunoSEQ multiplex PCR. The sample yields around 250,000 clones, around 80% seen once. Material for sequencing was PBMCs. These TCRs come from a woman between 55 and 75 years old in good health and CMV-seropositive. The CDR3 runs from the conserved cysteine through the conserved F or W.

v_gene,CDR3aa
TRBV9,CASSVVPSSYNEQFF
TRBV2,CASREGTSGSYEQYF
TRBV5-6,CASSLTSGYEQYF
TRBV19,CASSTSGRETQYF
TRBV18,CASGGFGQETQYF
TRBV7-3,CASSLTGQPGTEAFF
TRBV10-3,CAISKAGETGELFF
TRBV19,CASSRDRGREKLFF
TRBV9,CASSLTGDEQYF
TRBV7-9,CASRPTIFNTEAFF
TRBV29-1,CSVGPQGSDTQYF
TRBV4-1,CASSQDQLSNQPQHF
TRBV7-6,CASSLTSGRRGEQFF
TRBV11-2,CASSRDRVNEQYF
TRBV5-1,CASRWTGSPGELFF
TRBV7-7,CASSPAGQAYEQYF
TRBV7-3,CASSLVGGSSYNEQFF
TRBV19,CASSIQQANTEAFF
TRBV7-9,CASSATITGVNYGYTF
TRBV19,CASSIVAGGHEQYF
TRBV7-9,CASSLATGLTYEQYF
TRBV28,CASSSAAGGAYEQYF
TRBV7-9,CASAAGSYEQYF
TRBV19,CASSSLAGADEQYF
TRBV7-3,CASSSQTGRGDTQYF
TRBV7-8,CVSSFSVGSGSNTEAFF
TRBV21-1,CASSKVGTSGYNEQFF
TRBV7-8,CASSTRGTQETQYF
TRBV4-1,CASSSSSDRVISGANVLTF
TRBV27,CASSLSLALRDNEQFF
TRBV7-2,CASSLPSRYNEQFF
TRBV6-1,CASSELFSGANVLTF
TRBV5-1,CASSLELAGGTDTQYF
TRBV9,CASSGRLAGGHEQFF
TRBV19,CASSIVDTYEQYF
TRBV6-5,CASSLQAYGTDTQYF
TRBV18,CASSPPGQGRNSPLHF
TRBV30,CAWSVRWVSAAGGEQYF
TRBV4-1,CASSRDRATGELFF
TRBV5-1,CASSTLAVTGYNEQFF
TRBV11-2,CASSEQDIPNEKLFF
TRBV20-1,CSAGGPDEQYF
TRBV5-1,CASSLQAGNTGELFF
TRBV2,CASSVSSTGGGDYGYTF
TRBV18,CASSPPLTVAKNIQYF
TRBV21-1,CASSKGGTGTGGVGTGELFF
TRBV6-1,CASSEAQGVRGEQFF
TRBV11-2,CASSLRAGMRYTEAFF
TRBV25-1,CASSEYARNNEQFF
TRBV5-6,CASSFSGRPRYEQYF
TRBV28,CASSPDSSSYNEQFF
TRBV27,CASSGQTLAKNIQYF
TRBV5-6,CASSSTPYYEQYF
TRBV7-9,CASSLRAGGPTNEKLFF
TRBV5-1,CASSWAGTGSTGELFF
TRBV4-2,CASSQDLAGVSYEQYF
TRBV28,CASEASGMTQYF